These 22 T cell receptor beta chains share one sample of origin, sequenced in a study of blood T cell repertoires in COVID-19. The method was immunoSEQ multiplex PCR; TCRdb's version includes in-frame clones alone and lacks a portion of them. The data show roughly 230,000 clones, about 88% seen once. The source material was peripheral blood. The receptors originated from a man between 70 and 80 years old with acute or convalescent COVID-19.

The chain is built from TRBV6-5 and TRBJ2-7; TRBD2 aligns across 10 bases. The CDR3 runs to 15 residues. CDR1 and CDR2 (germline): MNHEY, SVGAGI. The junction had 12 bases not matched to a gene; V was cut back by 10 bases and J by 3 bases. CDR3 DNA: TGTGCCACTCTAACCCGGGCTAGCGGGAGCTACGAGCAGTACTTC. This encodes CATLTRASGSYEQYF.

The genes are TRBV11-2 and TRBJ1-1; possible D gene TRBD1, 5 bases. The germline CDR1 and CDR2 sequences are SGHAT and FQNNGV. The CDR3 has 16 residues. V was shortened by 3 bases and J by 2 bases, with 16 bases between the two germline ends. The CDR3 region is CASSFPPGVINTEAFF. CDR3 nucleotide sequence: TGTGCCAGCAGCTTTCCCCCGGGGGTCATTAACACTGAAGCTTTCTTT.

This clone has only one observation. The chain couples TRBV7-8 to TRBJ2-1; the D gene is possibly TRBD1 (5 bases). V gave up 1 base and J gave up 1 base, with 20 bases separating them. Germline CDR1 is SGHVS and CDR2 is FQNEAQ. The CDR3 is made up of 19 amino acids. This CDR3 reads CASSLDFGWQGISYNEQFF. CDR3 sequence (DNA): TGTGCCAGCAGCTTAGATTTCGGGTGGCAGGGAATTTCCTACAATGAGCAGTTCTTC.

The chain is built from TRBV7-9 and TRBJ2-3; 7 bases are a match to TRBD2. Germline-derived CDR1 and CDR2 are SEHNR and FQNEAQ (reference sequence). The length of the CDR3 is 13 residues. V gave up 5 bases and J gave up 5 bases; unmatched junction bases: 4. In DNA, the CDR3 is TGTGCCAGCAGCGCTAGCGGAGGAGATACGCAGTATTTT. It translates to CASSASGGDTQYF. The complete variable domain, with remaining parts taken from reference TRBV7-9 and TRBJ2-3, reads DTGVSQNPRHKITKRGQNVTFRCDPISEHNRLYWYRQTLGQGPEFLTYFQNEAQLEKSRLLSDRFSAERPKGSFSTLEIQRTEQGDSAMYLCASSASGGDTQYFGPGTRLTVL.

The gene calls are TRBV6-5 and TRBJ1-2; 7 nucleotides match TRBD1. CDR1 and CDR2 (germline): MNHEY, SVGAGI. This CDR3 is 15 amino acids long. V lost 2 bases, J lost 2 bases, and 5 bases stayed unmatched. In nucleotides, the CDR3 is TGTGCCAGCAGTTACCAGGGGGGACAGAACTATGGCTACACCTTC. Translated: CASSYQGGQNYGYTF.

V is TRBV24-1 and J is TRBJ1-2, with D perhaps TRBD1 (6 bases). Per germline, CDR1 KGHDR and CDR2 SFDVKD. The CDR3 runs to 17 residues. V lost 2 bases, J lost 6 bases, and 21 bases lay in between. The CDR3 spells CATSDSPGGQGLHGYTF. CDR3 sequence (DNA): TGTGCCACCAGTGATTCGCCCGGGGGGCAGGGCCTGCATGGCTACACCTTC.

This chain uses TRBV30 with TRBJ2-1; D remains unclear. The CDR3 length is 12 residues. Trimming pared 0 bases from V and 6 bases from J, leaving 6 bases between. Per the germline V gene, CDR1 is GTSNPN and CDR2 is SVGIG (reference sequence). The CDR3 DNA sequence: TGTGCCTGGAGTGTGGTACTCAATGAGCAGTTCTTC. Residues: CAWSVVLNEQFF.

This clone was counted a few times. The chain carries TRBV10-3 and TRBJ2-7, with D maybe TRBD1 (6 bases). The V end was cut by 5 bases, the J end by 2 bases, with 13 bases between. Germline CDR1 ENHRY, CDR2 SYGVKD. The CDR3 covers 14 residues. CDR3 DNA sequence: TGTGCCATCAGTACCGGGACATCAACCTACGAGCAGTACTTC. Translating it yields CAISTGTSTYEQYF.

V usage is TRBV7-8 and J usage is TRBJ2-1; 11 bases line up with TRBD2. CDR1 is SGHVS, CDR2 FQNEAQ, per germline. This CDR3 spans 15 amino acids. Trimming at V came to 7 bases and at J to 9 bases, leaving 11 bases not matched to a gene. CDR3 sequence: CASNRVAGGLGEQFF. The CDR3 nucleotides read TGTGCCAGCAACCGGGTAGCGGGAGGGCTGGGTGAGCAGTTCTTC. The whole variable domain, remainder taken from reference TRBV7-8 and TRBJ2-1, is GAGVSQSPRYKVAKRGQDVALRCDPISGHVSLFWYQQALGQGPEFLTYFQNEAQLDKSGLPSDRFFAERPEGSVSTLKIQRTQQEDSAVYLCASNRVAGGLGEQFFGPGTRLTVL.

The chain links TRBV3-1 (or the pseudogene TRBV3-2) to TRBJ2-7; 8 positions match TRBD1. The CDR3 length is 15 residues. Germline loops: CDR1 LGHDT, CDR2 YNNKEL (reference sequence). The J segment lost 1 base and the V segment lost 6 bases, leaving 8 bases of the junction unmatched. The CDR3 DNA reads as TGTGCCAGCAGACGCCAGGGGGCCGAGTCCTACGAGCAGTACTTC. Encoded protein: CASRRQGAESYEQYF.

This chain links TRBV7-2 with TRBJ2-2; 7 nucleotides agree with TRBD2. CDR3 length: 13 amino acids. V trimming: 5 bases; J trimming: 6 bases; junction bases outside the gene matches: 3. Germline CDR1 reads SGHTA; CDR2 reads FQGNSA. CDR3 sequence reads: CASSPRGAGELFF. DNA of the CDR3: TGTGCCAGCAGCCCCCGGGGGGCCGGGGAGCTGTTTTTT.

This chain uses TRBV27 with TRBJ2-1, with TRBD2 matching over 10 bases. This CDR3 is built from 17 residues. Germline V gives CDR1 MNHEY, CDR2 SMNVEV (reference sequence). V gave up 5 bases and J gave up 5 bases; unmatched junction bases: 12. The CDR3 here is CASSHASGTSVNNEQFF. The CDR3 nucleotides are TGTGCCAGCAGTCACGCCTCCGGGACTAGCGTCAACAATGAGCAGTTCTTC.

This clone was seen just once. The chain is built from TRBV7-2 and TRBJ2-7; TRBD1 aligns across 7 bases. J gave up 2 bases and V 5 bases, and 6 bases lay outside the gene matches. The CDR3 length is 14 residues. Germline CDR1 and CDR2: SGHTA and FQGNSA. The CDR3: CASSPWDSAYEQYF. CDR3 nucleotides: TGTGCCAGCAGCCCATGGGACAGTGCCTACGAGCAGTACTTC.

The chain links TRBV5-4 to TRBJ1-3; D unclear. Germline V gives CDR1 SGHNT, CDR2 YYREEE (reference sequence). Trimming took 0 bases from V and 2 from J, leaving 9 bases between them. The CDR3 spans 15 residues. The DNA for the CDR3 is TGTGCCAGCAGCTTGGCCGCGGGCCCTGGAAACACCATATATTTT. Translated: CASSLAAGPGNTIYF.

V gene TRBV13 combines with J gene TRBJ2-1; a weak D match, TRBD1 (5 bases). CDR1 PRHDT and CDR2 FYEKMQ come from the germline V gene (reference sequence). The CDR3 consists of 17 residues. Trimming shortened V by 6 bases and J by 2 bases, and 20 bases separated the two germline ends. This chain's CDR3 is CASRRRKGQGTYNEQFF. The CDR3 DNA is TGTGCCAGCAGAAGAAGGAAAGGGCAGGGTACCTACAATGAGCAGTTCTTC.

With regard to this clone: One end of the junction does not line up with germline, which may come from a read error. The chain carries TRBV6-2 or TRBV6-3 and TRBJ2-2, with TRBD1 identical over 7 bases. The CDR3 sequence is 17 residues long. CDR1 MNHEY and CDR2 SVGEGT come from the germline V gene. DNA of the CDR3: TGTGCCAGCAGTAACTCCATATACGCAGGGGGCACCGGGGAGCTGTTTTTT. As protein: CASSNSIYAGGTGELFF.

With respect to this clone: The same CDR3 also results from other DNA sequences found in this sample. The V and J genes are TRBV7-2 and TRBJ2-1, with D perhaps TRBD1 (6 bases). The CDR3 runs to 12 residues. Trimming took off 3 bases at V and 7 bases at J, with 7 bases between the two ends. The germline V gene has CDR1 SGHTA and CDR2 FQGNSA. CDR3 sequence: CASSLQGNEQFF. DNA of the CDR3: TGTGCCAGCAGCTTGCAGGGGAATGAGCAGTTCTTC.

CDR3 amino acids: CASSSRDWGSYEQYF. In DNA, the CDR3 is TGTGCCAGCAGCTCCCGGGACTGGGGCTCCTACGAGCAGTACTTC. The chain employs TRBV6-6 and TRBJ2-7, with D possibly being TRBD2 (6 bases). Trimming stripped 6 bases from V and 0 bases from J, with 15 bases between. Germline CDR1 is MNHNY and CDR2 is SVGAGI (reference sequence). The CDR3 has 15 residues.

This clone was detected a few times. This chain connects TRBV3-1 (or the pseudogene TRBV3-2) to TRBJ2-7, with 10 bases identical to TRBD2. The CDR3 has 21 residues. V lost 2 bases to trimming and J lost 4 bases; unmatched junction nucleotides: 23. Germline V gene lookup returns CDR1 LGHDT and CDR2 YNNKEL (reference sequence). CDR3 in amino acids: CASSQQYNAQASGRPKYEQYF. The CDR3 DNA reads as TGTGCCAGCAGCCAACAATACAACGCACAAGCTAGCGGGAGACCTAAATACGAGCAGTACTTC.

The chain joins TRBV6-5 to TRBJ1-1, with 7 bases fitting TRBD1. Germline V CDR1 and CDR2: MNHEY, SVGAGI. Germline trimming cut 10 bases from V and 3 bases from J; bases unmatched to any gene: 11. The CDR3 covers 14 residues. The CDR3 spells CATLSRQGDTEAFF. The CDR3 nucleotides are TGTGCCACCCTCTCTCGCCAGGGGGACACTGAAGCTTTCTTT.

This chain links TRBV15 with TRBJ2-7; 8 bases map to TRBD1. Germline V CDR1 and CDR2: LNHNV, YYDKDF (reference sequence). The CDR3 contains 16 residues. The ends lost 1 base at V and 0 bases at J; junction bases unmatched: 5. The CDR3 loop reads CATSRGTGLSSYEQYF. The CDR3 DNA is TGTGCCACCAGCAGAGGGACAGGGCTCAGCTCCTACGAGCAGTACTTC.

The V gene is TRBV19, the J gene TRBJ2-5; a weak D match, TRBD2 (5 bases). CDR3 length equals 14 residues. Germline V CDR1 and CDR2: LNHDA, SQIVND (reference sequence). With 7 bases removed from V and 7 bases from J, the gap between germline ends came to 19 bases. CDR3 residues: CASTGLKNGGTQYF. DNA for the CDR3: TGTGCCAGTACCGGACTGAAGAATGGCGGGACCCAGTACTTC.